The 14 T cell receptor beta chains given below trace back to one sample, sequenced in a study of OX40 agonist ivuxolimab in advanced cancers. Sequencing was performed with immunoSEQ multiplex PCR; in TCRdb, only in-frame clones are kept and a portion is missing. The sample contains about 40,000 clones, around 90% of which appear only once. This sample comprised CD4+ or CD8+ T cells sorted from blood, obtained in a trial of the OX40 agonist ivuxolimab. These receptors were collected from an adult with an advanced solid tumor such as melanoma, head and neck, liver or kidney cancer.

In its sample, this clone was seen a few times. V is TRBV27 and J is TRBJ1-5; a weak D match, TRBD1 (6 bases). The V end was cut by 2 bases, the J end by 9 bases, with 17 bases between. Germline CDR1 and CDR2: MNHEY and SMNVEV (reference sequence). CDR3 length equals 15 residues. The CDR3 DNA sequence: TGTGCCAGCAGTTTAAGGGCGGGGGCGGTGGCGCCCCAGCATTTT. This codes for CASSLRAGAVAPQHF.

The V call is TRBV6-1, the J call TRBJ1-1, with D tentatively TRBD1 (5 bases). V lost 5 bases and J lost 5, with 9 bases in between. The V gene's germline CDR1 is MNHNS and CDR2 SASEGT. This CDR3 spans 12 amino acids. CDR3 DNA: TGTGCCAGCAGTCCCGGGGGAACTGAAGCTTTCTTT. Its translation: CASSPGGTEAFF.

The CDR3 bases are TGTGCCAGCAGTCTAGCGGGGGGCCAGAGTACGCAGTATTTT. Translated: CASSLAGGQSTQYF. This chain uses TRBV11-3 with TRBJ2-3, with 11 bases lining up with TRBD2. This CDR3 is 14 amino acids long. The V gene's germline CDR1 is SGHNT and CDR2 YENEEA. V lost 6 bases and J lost 8; bases outside the gene matches: 7.

This clone turned up a few times. The rearrangement links TRBV19 to TRBJ2-7, with 7 bases fitting TRBD1. Germline V gene lookup returns CDR1 LNHDA and CDR2 SQIVND (reference sequence). The CDR3 has 12 amino acids. The CDR3 coding sequence is TGTGCTAGCAGGGACAGTTACCACGAGCAGTACTTC. It translates to CASRDSYHEQYF.

The chain combines TRBV6-1 with TRBJ1-1; no firm D call. Germline assignment: CDR1 MNHNS and CDR2 SASEGT. V was shortened by 0 bases and J by 5 bases, with 16 bases between the two germline ends. This CDR3 is built from 16 residues. In nucleotides, the CDR3 is TGTGCCAGCAGTGAAGCGCTTCTAGAGGGAAGGACTGAAGCTTTCTTT. As protein: CASSEALLEGRTEAFF.

The chain joins TRBV7-9 to TRBJ2-7; D may be TRBD1 or TRBD2 (5 bases each). The ends were cut back, 5 bases at V and 3 bases at J, with 14 bases in the middle. CDR1 SEHNR and CDR2 FQNEAQ come from the germline V gene (reference sequence). The CDR3 runs 14 residues. The CDR3 is CASSGAGKLYEQYF. Written as DNA, the CDR3 is TGTGCCAGCAGCGGGGCGGGTAAACTCTACGAGCAGTACTTC.

V usage is TRBV7-9 and J usage is TRBJ2-1; TRBD2 might be the D (5 bases). V was trimmed by 5 bases and J by 16 bases, leaving 21 bases between them. The CDR3 covers 13 residues. The germline CDR1 and CDR2 sequences are SEHNR and FQNEAQ (reference sequence). As DNA, the CDR3 is TGTGCCAGCAGCGCTGGATTGAATCTGGACTCCTTCTTC. Protein: CASSAGLNLDSFF. Drawing the rest from reference TRBV7-9 and TRBJ2-1, the complete variable domain is DTGVSQNPRHKITKRGQNVTFRCDPISEHNRLYWYRQTLGQGPEFLTYFQNEAQLEKSRLLSDRFSAERPKGSFSTLEIQRTEQGDSAMYLCASSAGLNLDSFFGPGTRLTVL.

V gene TRBV4-1 combines with J gene TRBJ2-5; perhaps TRBD1 as D (6 bases). Germline CDR1 MGHRA, CDR2 YSYEKL. This CDR3 spans 16 amino acids. The V and J ends lost 3 bases and 2 bases respectively, with 16 bases between them. Here the CDR3 reads CASSQALGGQQETQYF. The CDR3, as DNA: TGCGCCAGCAGCCAGGCCCTAGGGGGACAACAAGAGACCCAGTACTTC.

CDR3 protein: CASSMDGYGYTF. CDR3 bases: TGTGCCAGCAGCATGGACGGATATGGCTACACCTTC. This chain joins TRBV7-9 and TRBJ1-2, with unresolved D. V was clipped by 5 bases and J by 5 bases, with 9 bases between them. This CDR3 region has 12 residues. The germline gives CDR1 SEHNR, CDR2 FQNEAQ (reference sequence).

Only a few counts were recorded for this clone. The chain employs TRBV7-2 and TRBJ2-3; D tentatively reads TRBD1 or TRBD2 (6 bases each). Germline values: CDR1 SGHTA, CDR2 FQGNSA. CDR3 length: 15 residues. Trimming pared 5 bases from V and 5 bases from J, leaving 17 bases between. The CDR3 DNA sequence: TGTGCCAGCAGCCTAGGAGGGGGGCCGGAAGATACGCAGTATTTT. Protein sequence: CASSLGGGPEDTQYF. The complete variable domain, with remaining parts taken from reference TRBV7-2 and TRBJ2-3, reads GAGVSQSPSNKVTEKGKDVELRCDPISGHTALYWYRQSLGQGLEFLIYFQGNSAPDKSGLPSDRFSAERTGGSVSTLTIQRTQQEDSAVYLCASSLGGGPEDTQYFGPGTRLTVL.

The sample holds one count of this clone. V and J are TRBV11-1 and TRBJ2-1; a weak D match, TRBD2 (6 bases). Per germline, CDR1 SGHAT and CDR2 FQDESV (reference sequence). V lost 6 bases and J lost 0, with 15 bases in between. The CDR3 has 16 amino acids. The CDR3 sequence: CASRRGGTYSYNEQFF. CDR3 sequence (DNA): TGTGCCAGCAGAAGGGGCGGGACTTACTCCTACAATGAGCAGTTCTTC.

This clone was observed once. V is TRBV4-1 and J is TRBJ1-5, with unresolved D. V was shortened by 1 base and J by 7 bases, with 17 bases between the two germline ends. CDR1 is MGHRA and CDR2 is YSYEKL in the germline V gene. The CDR3 is 16 amino acids. In DNA form, the CDR3 reads TGCGCCAGCAGCCAAGTCGGCGATAGAGTGACCCAGCCCCAGCATTTT. This translates into CASSQVGDRVTQPQHF.

The chain combines TRBV19 with TRBJ1-6; D possibly corresponds to TRBD1 (5 bases). Germline CDR1 and CDR2: LNHDA and SQIVND (reference sequence). This CDR3 has 15 amino acids. Trimming left V 8 bases short and J 9 bases short, with 20 bases between. For the CDR3, the DNA is TGTGCCAGTCCGGGGGAATCTATTTCTATTTCACCCCTCCACTTT. Encoded protein: CASPGESISISPLHF. Combining the CDR3 with reference TRBV19 and TRBJ1-6 gives the whole variable domain DGGITQSPKYLFRKEGQNVTLSCEQNLNHDAMYWYRQDPGQGLRLIYYSQIVNDFQKGDIAEGYSVSREKKESFPLTVTSAQKNPTAFYLCASPGESISISPLHFGNGTRLTVT.

The chain employs TRBV5-4 and TRBJ1-5; no reliable D call. This CDR3 is 13 amino acids long. The germline CDR1 and CDR2 sequences are SGHNT and YYREEE (reference sequence). V lost 0 bases to trimming and J lost 8 bases, with 9 bases between them. Here the CDR3 reads CASSLADGKPQHF. The CDR3 nucleotides are TGTGCCAGCAGCTTGGCGGACGGGAAGCCCCAGCATTTT.